This entry concerns a single T cell receptor beta chain. What it recognizes is unknown. Genomic DNA templated the TCR beta VDJ and CDR3 profiling. Each CDR3 protein gets one entry after TCRdb re-called the reads with MiXCR. The sample has 300,000 or so distinct CDR3 sequences; 45% to 65% are singletons. Trimming left V 0 bases short and J 7 bases short, with 16 bases between. There are 16 residues in the CDR3. The germline V gene encodes CDR1 DFQATT and CDR2 SNEGSKA (reference sequence). This record belongs to a study of CD8+CD57+ T cells in acquired aplastic anemia. Study observations and caveats: A significant difference in CD8+ Simpson's diversity between patients and controls was not found. Roughly 30 CD8+ CDR3 sequences occurred in both the patients and the controls.

The chain employs TRBV20-1 and TRBJ1-6; D is perhaps TRBD1 (5 bases). Sequencing used sorted CD4+, CD8+, or CD8+CD57+ T cells (not recorded which) from PBMCs. This TCR was recovered from a human donor with severe aplastic anemia or a healthy control (not recorded which). This chain's CDR3 is CSARDRGEGLNSPLHF. The CDR3 coding sequence is TGCAGTGCTAGAGATAGGGGCGAAGGATTAAATTCACCCCTCCACTTT.